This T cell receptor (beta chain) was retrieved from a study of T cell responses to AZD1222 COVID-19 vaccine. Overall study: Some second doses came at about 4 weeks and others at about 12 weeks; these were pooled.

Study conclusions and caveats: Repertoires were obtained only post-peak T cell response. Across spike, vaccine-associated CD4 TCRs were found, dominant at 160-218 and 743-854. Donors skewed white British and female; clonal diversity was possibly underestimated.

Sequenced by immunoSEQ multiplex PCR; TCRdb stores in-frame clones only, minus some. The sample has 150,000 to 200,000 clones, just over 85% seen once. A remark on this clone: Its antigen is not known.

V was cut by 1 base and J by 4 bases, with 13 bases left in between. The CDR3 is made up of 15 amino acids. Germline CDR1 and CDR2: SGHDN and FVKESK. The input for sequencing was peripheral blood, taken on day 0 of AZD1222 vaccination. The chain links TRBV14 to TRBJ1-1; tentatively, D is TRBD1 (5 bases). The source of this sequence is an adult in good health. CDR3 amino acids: CASSQVGGVGTEAFF. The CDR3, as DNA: TGTGCCAGCAGCCAAGTGGGAGGGGTGGGCACTGAAGCTTTCTTT.